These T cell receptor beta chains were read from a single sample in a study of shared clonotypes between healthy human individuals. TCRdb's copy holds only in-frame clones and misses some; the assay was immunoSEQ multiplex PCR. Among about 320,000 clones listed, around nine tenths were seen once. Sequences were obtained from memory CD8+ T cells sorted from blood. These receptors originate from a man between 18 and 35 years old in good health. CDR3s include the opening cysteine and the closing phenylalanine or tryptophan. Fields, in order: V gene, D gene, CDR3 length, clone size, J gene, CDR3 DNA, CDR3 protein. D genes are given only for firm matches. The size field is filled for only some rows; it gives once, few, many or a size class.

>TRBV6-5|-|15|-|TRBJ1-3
TGTGCCACCATGAGTCGGGGGATCGGTGGAAACACCATATATTTT
CATMSRGIGGNTIYF
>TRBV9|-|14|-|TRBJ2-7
TGTGCCAGCAGCGTAGCTTGGGGGGTCTACGAGCAGTACTTC
CASSVAWGVYEQYF
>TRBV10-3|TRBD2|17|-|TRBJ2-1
TGTGCCATCAGTGGGACTAGCGGGAGAGTTCGGGGCAATGAGCAGTTCTTC
CAISGTSGRVRGNEQFF
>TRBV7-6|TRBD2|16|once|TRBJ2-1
TGTGCCAGCAGCCCAGGGACTAGCGGGGATAACAATGAGCAGTTCTTC
CASSPGTSGDNNEQFF
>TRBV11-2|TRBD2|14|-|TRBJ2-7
TGTGCCAGCAGCTTTAGCGGGAGCAAGTACGAGCAGTACTTC
CASSFSGSKYEQYF
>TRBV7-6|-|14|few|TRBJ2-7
TGTGCCAGCAGCTTAGCATTTACAGGATCCGAGCAGTACTTC
CASSLAFTGSEQYF
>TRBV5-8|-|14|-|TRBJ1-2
TGTGCCAGCAGCCGGCGTGGGCAGGGCAATGGCTACACCTTC
CASSRRGQGNGYTF
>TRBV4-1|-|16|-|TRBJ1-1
TGCGCCAGCAAACTCATCGTTGGCGGAAGGGACACTGAAGCTTTCTTT
CASKLIVGGRDTEAFF
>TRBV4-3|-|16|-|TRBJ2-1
TGCGCCAGCAGCCAAGATCTGGGGGGCTCCTACAATGAGCAGTTCTTC
CASSQDLGGSYNEQFF
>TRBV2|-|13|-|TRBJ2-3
TGTGCCAGCAGTGAACCTGGCCCCGATACGCAGTATTTT
CASSEPGPDTQYF
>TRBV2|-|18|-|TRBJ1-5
TGTGCCAGCAGTGTCCTTAGTCAGGGATCCCTTAGCAATCAGCCCCAGCATTTT
CASSVLSQGSLSNQPQHF
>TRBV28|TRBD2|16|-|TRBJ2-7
TGTGCCAGCAGTCTGGGACTAGCGGGAGACTTCTACGAGCAGTACTTC
CASSLGLAGDFYEQYF
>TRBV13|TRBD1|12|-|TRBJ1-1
TGTGCCAGCAGCTTAGAGGGGGCTGGCGCTTTCTTT
CASSLEGAGAFF
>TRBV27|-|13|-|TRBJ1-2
TGTGCCAGCAGTTTACAGGGGAACTATGGCTACACCTTC
CASSLQGNYGYTF
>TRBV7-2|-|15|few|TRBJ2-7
TGTGCCAGCAGCTTAGGGGTGGGGCCGGTTTACGAGCAGTACTTC
CASSLGVGPVYEQYF
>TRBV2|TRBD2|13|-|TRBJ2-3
TGTGCCAGACTAGCGGGAGTTAAAGATACGCAGTATTTT
CARLAGVKDTQYF
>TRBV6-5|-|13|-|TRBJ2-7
TGTGCCAGCAGTCTGACTGGTTCCTACGAGCAGTACTTC
CASSLTGSYEQYF
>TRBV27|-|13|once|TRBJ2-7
TGTGCCAGCAGGCGTGGGGAGGCCTACGAGCAGTACTTC
CASRRGEAYEQYF
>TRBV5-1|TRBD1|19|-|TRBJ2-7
TGCGCCAGCAGCCCCACTCCGATGCGACAGGGCCCTATTTCCTACGAGCAGTACTTC
CASSPTPMRQGPISYEQYF
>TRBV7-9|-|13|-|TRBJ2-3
TGTGCCAGCAGCCGCGGGGAAGGGAATACGCAGTATTTT
CASSRGEGNTQYF
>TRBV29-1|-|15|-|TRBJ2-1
TGCAGCGTTGAAGGCGCGGTGTCCTCATACAATGAGCAGTTCTTC
CSVEGAVSSYNEQFF
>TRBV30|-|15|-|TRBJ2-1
TGTGCCTGGAGTGTTAAAGCGGGCCCGGGAAATGAGCAGTTCTTC
CAWSVKAGPGNEQFF
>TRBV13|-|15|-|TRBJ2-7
TGTGCCAGCAGCTCCCTTAGCGGAAGCTCCTACGAGCAGTACTTC
CASSSLSGSSYEQYF
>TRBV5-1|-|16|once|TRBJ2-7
TGCGCCAGCAGCCCGTTTGATAGTCCACCCCCCTACGAGCAGTACTTC
CASSPFDSPPPYEQYF
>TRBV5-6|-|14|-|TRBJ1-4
TGTGCCAGCAGCTTGACAGGGAGGGGTGAAAAACTGTTTTTT
CASSLTGRGEKLFF
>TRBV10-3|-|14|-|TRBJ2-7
TGTGCCATCAGACAGGCCAATGGGTTCTACGAGCAGTACTTC
CAIRQANGFYEQYF
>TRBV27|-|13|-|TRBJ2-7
TGTGCCAGCAGTTTAGGCCGGGACTACGAGCAGTACTTC
CASSLGRDYEQYF
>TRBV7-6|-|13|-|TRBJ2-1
TGTGCCAGCAGCCCCTCCGAGGGAAATGAGCAGTTCTTC
CASSPSEGNEQFF
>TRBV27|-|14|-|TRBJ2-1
TGTGCCAGCAGTTTTCTCCAACAGGGAAATGAGCAGTTCTTC
CASSFLQQGNEQFF
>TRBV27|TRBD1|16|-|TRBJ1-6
TGTGCCAGCACCGTACAGGGGGCGGGCTATAATTCACCCCTCCACTTT
CASTVQGAGYNSPLHF
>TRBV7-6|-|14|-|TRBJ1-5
TGTGCCAGCAGCTTAGATATAGGCCATCAGCCCCAGCATTTT
CASSLDIGHQPQHF